This entry concerns a single T cell receptor beta chain. Its antigen is still unknown. Clones were read by immunoSEQ multiplex PCR, and TCRdb kept only the in-frame ones, dropping some. This sample has more than 95,000 clones, with approximately 86% found just once. This sample was taken from a study of T cell responses to AZD1222 COVID-19 vaccine. Whole-study results and caveats: Donors skewed white British and female; clonal diversity was possibly underestimated. Two doses of AZD1222 preceded a rise in Spike-specific TCR breadth and depth. The study found vaccine-associated CD4 TCRs spanning spike, dominant at 160-218 and 743-854.

This CDR3 contains 12 residues. Germline CDR1 and CDR2: SGHTA and FQGNSA. Trimming cost V 4 bases and J 6 bases, with 10 bases left between them. The sequences come from peripheral blood, collected 28 days after the second dose of the MenACWY control vaccine. This clonotype was sampled from an adult who received the MenACWY meningococcal vaccine as a control. V and J are TRBV7-2 and TRBJ2-7, with D possibly matching TRBD1 (7 bases). CDR3 sequence: CASSSQGGEQYF. For the CDR3, the DNA is TGTGCCAGCAGCTCTCAGGGGGGCGAGCAGTACTTC.